This entry lists 26 T cell receptor beta chains sequenced from one sample in a study of technical replicates of blood from several donors. Method: immunoSEQ multiplex PCR; TCRdb's copy keeps in-frame clones and lacks some. Among tens of thousands of clones, roughly nine tenths were seen once, and the ten largest hold 0.3% to 0.45%. Sequencing input: T cells isolated from PBMCs. These receptors all stem from a human donor in good health.

The DNA of the CDR3 is TGTGCCAGCAGTTTCTCTCTGGGACAGGAGTTCTACGAGCAGTACTTC. It translates to CASSFSLGQEFYEQYF. V is TRBV27 and J is TRBJ2-7, with 8 bases lining up with TRBD1. CDR1 and CDR2 from the germline V gene are MNHEY and SMNVEV (reference sequence). J was trimmed by 3 bases and V by 3 bases; bases with no gene match: 10. The CDR3 has 16 amino acids.

The V call is TRBV19, the J call TRBJ1-1; TRBD1 aligns across 9 bases. CDR1 and CDR2 from the germline V gene are LNHDA and SQIVND (reference sequence). The CDR3 runs 12 residues. Trimming cost V 9 bases and J 4 bases; bases outside gene matches: 3. The chain's CDR3 is CASRQGVTEAFF. Written as DNA, the CDR3 is TGTGCCAGCAGACAGGGGGTCACTGAAGCTTTCTTT.

The CDR3 DNA reads as TGTGCCAGCTCCGGACAGCTTAATGAAAAACTGTTTTTT. Translated: CASSGQLNEKLFF. The chain has TRBV18 and TRBJ1-4, with D possibly being TRBD1 (6 bases). Trimming shortened V by 6 bases and J by 4 bases, and 9 bases separated the two germline ends. CDR3 length: 13 amino acids. Germline lookup yields CDR1 KGHSH and CDR2 LQKENI.

This chain links TRBV25-1 with TRBJ1-2; TRBD1 aligns across 7 bases. Germline trimming cut 8 bases from V and 7 bases from J; bases unmatched to any gene: 13. The CDR3 has 14 residues. The V gene's germline CDR1 is MGHDK and CDR2 SYGVNS. CDR3 nucleotides: TGTGCCAGCTCCTTTACCCCAGGGGGAAGTGGCTACACCTTC. It specifies CASSFTPGGSGYTF.

V and J are TRBV6-5 and TRBJ2-7; D possibly corresponds to TRBD1 (6 bases). Trimming cost V 0 bases and J 2 bases, with 14 bases left between them. Germline V gene sequence: CDR1 MNHEY, CDR2 SVGAGI. The CDR3 totals 16 residues. In DNA form, the CDR3 reads TGTGCCAGCAGTTACTCAACGGGACATACCACCTACGAGCAGTACTTC. It translates to CASSYSTGHTTYEQYF.

J is TRBJ1-2 and V is TRBV10-3; D not certain. Trimming pared 10 bases from V and 6 bases from J, leaving 9 bases between. CDR3 length equals 10 residues. The germline CDR1 and CDR2 sequences are ENHRY and SYGVKD. The CDR3 nucleotides are TGTGCCACTTACGACAATGGCTACACCTTC. It yields the protein CATYDNGYTF.

This chain's CDR3 is CASSVLIEQYF. DNA of the CDR3: TGTGCCAGTTCAGTCCTCATCGAGCAGTACTTC. The chain joins TRBV6-6 to TRBJ2-7; no clear D. This CDR3 spans 11 amino acids. V lost 9 bases, J lost 6 bases, and 12 bases lay in between. CDR1 MNHNY and CDR2 SVGAGI come from the germline V gene (reference sequence).

The rearrangement joins TRBV10-2 to TRBJ2-1; 12 bases are shared with TRBD2. The CDR3 has 16 amino acids. Germline trimming cut 3 bases from V and 7 bases from J; bases unmatched to any gene: 7. Germline CDR1 reads WSHSY; CDR2 reads SAAADI. Written as DNA, the CDR3 is TGCGCCAGCAGTGAACCAACTAGCGGGAGGTATAATGAGCAGTTCTTC. Translated: CASSEPTSGRYNEQFF.

The chain employs TRBV9 and TRBJ2-2; D not resolved. Trimming took 1 base from V and 9 from J, leaving 10 bases between them. The CDR3 runs 13 residues. Looked up from germline, CDR1 is SGDLS and CDR2 is YYNGEE. The CDR3: CASSVSPQRELFF. The CDR3, as DNA: TGTGCCAGCAGCGTATCCCCACAACGGGAGCTGTTTTTT.

This sequence joins TRBV28 and TRBJ1-2; D unclear. The CDR3 length is 14 residues. The V end lost 3 bases, the J end lost 2 bases, and 10 bases lay between the germline ends. The germline CDR1 and CDR2 sequences are MDHEN and SYDVKM. The CDR3: CASSFPGENYGYTF. The DNA of the CDR3 is TGTGCCAGCAGTTTCCCCGGGGAGAACTATGGCTACACCTTC.

The chain uses TRBV28 and TRBJ2-1, with 11 bases identical to TRBD2. Germline values: CDR1 MDHEN, CDR2 SYDVKM. V was pared by 4 bases and J by 4 bases, with 3 bases of the junction left unmatched. The CDR3 contains 15 residues. The CDR3 DNA is TGTGCCAGCAGTTCCAGACTAGCGGGGTACAATGAGCAGTTCTTC. This sequence encodes CASSSRLAGYNEQFF.

This chain links TRBV28 with TRBJ2-7; TRBD2 matches at 14 bases. The CDR3 extends over 17 amino acids. With 6 bases clipped from V and 3 bases from J, the junction kept 10 bases outside the gene matches. Germline V gene sequence: CDR1 MDHEN, CDR2 SYDVKM. The CDR3 is CASRPPGLAGEGYEQYF. In DNA form, the CDR3 reads TGTGCCAGCAGGCCTCCGGGACTAGCGGGAGAGGGCTACGAGCAGTACTTC. Combining the CDR3 with reference TRBV28 and TRBJ2-7 gives the whole variable domain DVKVTQSSRYLVKRTGEKVFLECVQDMDHENMFWYRQDPGLGLRLIYFSYDVKMKEKGDIPEGYSVSREKKERFSLILESASTNQTSMYLCASRPPGLAGEGYEQYFGPGTRLTVT.

The V gene is TRBV5-1, the J gene TRBJ2-1, with D maybe TRBD2 (6 bases). Germline loops: CDR1 SGHRS, CDR2 YFSETQ. This CDR3 is 14 amino acids long. Deletions cut 3 bases from V and 8 bases from J, with 15 bases between. The CDR3 DNA reads as TGCGCCAGCAGCTCCCAGACTAGTTCGGATGAGCAGTTCTTC. Its protein product is CASSSQTSSDEQFF.

The chain recombines TRBV5-6 with TRBJ2-4; 12 nucleotides match TRBD2. With V trimmed by 0 bases and J by 9 bases, 7 bases remained unmatched. This CDR3 is built from 16 residues. Germline lookup yields CDR1 SGHDT and CDR2 YYEEEE. CDR3 sequence: CASSLALAGGPGIQYF. CDR3 coding DNA: TGTGCCAGCAGCTTGGCCCTAGCGGGAGGGCCGGGCATTCAGTACTTC.

The rearrangement uses TRBV4-2 and TRBJ2-7; weak D call: TRBD1 (6 bases). This CDR3 spans 13 amino acids. Germline V gene sequence: CDR1 LGHNA, CDR2 YNFKEQ. V was trimmed by 4 bases and J by 2 bases, leaving 9 bases between them. CDR3 sequence: CASSLYRAYEQYF. DNA for the CDR3: TGTGCCAGCAGCCTGTACAGGGCCTACGAGCAGTACTTC.

The chain recombines TRBV5-1 with TRBJ2-3; 7 bases are shared with TRBD2. The V gene end was trimmed by 4 bases and the J gene end by 5 bases; junction bases not matched to a gene: 19. CDR1 is SGHRS and CDR2 is YFSETQ in the germline V gene. There are 18 residues in the CDR3. CDR3 amino acids: CASSPQPLGAGWEDTQYF. Written as DNA, the CDR3 is TGCGCCAGCAGCCCTCAACCGCTCGGAGCGGGGTGGGAAGATACGCAGTATTTT. The entire variable domain, with the rest obtained from reference TRBV5-1 and TRBJ2-3, is as follows: KAGVTQTPRYLIKTRGQQVTLSCSPISGHRSVSWYQQTPGQGLQFLFEYFSETQRNKGNFPGRFSGRQFSNSRSEMNVSTLELGDSALYLCASSPQPLGAGWEDTQYFGPGTRLTVL.

The genes are TRBV28 and TRBJ1-2, with D tentatively TRBD1 (5 bases). V was cut by 3 bases and J by 4 bases, with 12 bases left in between. This CDR3 is 14 amino acids long. CDR1 is MDHEN, CDR2 SYDVKM, per germline. For the CDR3, the DNA is TGTGCCAGCAGTTTGGGGCCCCGGATCTATGGCTACACCTTC. Protein: CASSLGPRIYGYTF.

V usage is TRBV15 and J usage is TRBJ2-1; 9 bases agree with TRBD2. Trimming at V came to 4 bases and at J to 6 bases, leaving 10 bases not matched to a gene. Germline CDR1 LNHNV, CDR2 YYDKDF (reference sequence). The CDR3 extends over 16 amino acids. CDR3 DNA: TGTGCCACCAGCAACTCCCAAGCGGGAGGCCTCAATGAGCAGTTCTTC. It codes for CATSNSQAGGLNEQFF.

The chain combines TRBV5-4 with TRBJ1-1, with D perhaps TRBD1 (6 bases). Trimming cost V 4 bases and J 5 bases, with 15 bases left between them. The CDR3 totals 14 residues. Germline V gene sequence: CDR1 SGHNT, CDR2 YYREEE (reference sequence). CDR3 nucleotides: TGTGCCAGCAGCATACAGGGTGGATGGACTGAAGCTTTCTTT. Amino acid sequence: CASSIQGGWTEAFF.

V and J are TRBV9 and TRBJ2-3; 8 bases agree with TRBD2. CDR3 length: 16 amino acids. Trimming removed 2 bases from V and 4 bases from J; junction bases left unmatched: 9. The germline V gene encodes CDR1 SGDLS and CDR2 YYNGEE. The chain's CDR3 is CASSVPLAGGPDTQYF. The CDR3 DNA is TGTGCCAGCAGCGTTCCACTGGCGGGAGGCCCAGATACGCAGTATTTT.

The sample holds one count of this clone. The V call is TRBV9, the J call TRBJ2-3; D is perhaps TRBD2 (5 bases). Trimming removed 1 base from V and 6 bases from J, with 12 bases in between. The CDR3 is made up of 14 amino acids. The V gene's germline CDR1 is SGDLS and CDR2 YYNGEE. The CDR3 here is CASSVTTQRDTQYF. The CDR3 bases are TGTGCCAGCAGCGTAACTACCCAGCGGGATACGCAGTATTTT.

V and J are TRBV6-1 and TRBJ2-7, with TRBD1 as a possible D gene (6 bases). From germline, CDR1 is MNHNS and CDR2 SASEGT. The V end was cut by 6 bases, the J end by 0 bases, with 12 bases between. The CDR3 has 14 residues. In DNA form, the CDR3 reads TGTGCCAGCAGCCTTCAAGGGGGCTCCTACGAGCAGTACTTC. The encoded protein is CASSLQGGSYEQYF.

The chain joins TRBV27 to TRBJ2-3; 11 bases align to TRBD2. The CDR3 contains 15 residues. Germline loops: CDR1 MNHEY, CDR2 SMNVEV (reference sequence). Trimming cost V 6 bases and J 2 bases; bases outside gene matches: 4. CDR3 sequence reads: CASRPLAGDTDTQYF. CDR3 coding DNA: TGTGCCAGCAGGCCACTAGCGGGAGACACAGATACGCAGTATTTT.

The chain links TRBV5-1 to TRBJ1-1; TRBD1 matches at 7 bases. The CDR3 loop spans 13 amino acids. In germline, CDR1 is SGHRS, CDR2 YFSETQ. The V segment lost 0 bases and the J segment 8 bases; nucleotides outside the gene matches: 4. Written as DNA, the CDR3 is TGCGCCAGCAGCTTGGAAACAGGGGCCGAAGCTTTCTTT. This gives the protein CASSLETGAEAFF.

This clone has just a few counts. J is TRBJ1-1 and V is TRBV25-1; the D gene is possibly TRBD1 (6 bases). This CDR3 comprises 16 residues. Germline lookup yields CDR1 MGHDK and CDR2 SYGVNS. Deletions cut 1 base from V and 0 bases from J, with 12 bases between. This CDR3 is CASSELGGGLNTEAFF. DNA for the CDR3: TGTGCCAGCAGTGAATTAGGGGGGGGATTGAACACTGAAGCTTTCTTT.

This chain uses TRBV7-2 with TRBJ2-7; possibly TRBD2 for D (6 bases). Between the trimmed V and J ends, which lost 4 bases and 5 bases, there was a span of 15 bases. The CDR3 runs to 14 residues. Per germline, CDR1 SGHTA and CDR2 FQGNSA. This CDR3 reads CASSWFGSINEQYF. DNA of the CDR3: TGTGCCAGCAGCTGGTTCGGGAGTATCAACGAGCAGTACTTC.